Shown below are 22 T cell receptor beta chains from a single sample sequenced in a study of shared clonotypes between healthy human individuals. The data were produced by immunoSEQ multiplex PCR, yet TCRdb's version contains in-frame clones alone and is incomplete. Seen here are hundreds of thousands of clones, 90% to 97% observed once, and the top ten hold roughly 0.1%. Naive CD8 cells lacked CD45RO, underwent positive selection for CCR7 and left out terminally differentiated effector memory CD45RA+ cells. The sample consisted of naive CD8+ T cells sorted from blood. Receptors originate from a woman in her thirties in good health.

This chain connects TRBV28 to TRBJ2-7; 8 bases align to TRBD1. V was clipped by 5 bases and J by 3 bases; unmatched bases: 9. The CDR3 is 15 amino acids. CDR1 and CDR2 from the germline V gene are MDHEN and SYDVKM. CDR3 loop: CASSPLPGGSYEQYF. CDR3 bases: TGTGCCAGCAGTCCACTTCCAGGGGGCAGCTACGAGCAGTACTTC.

The chain links TRBV10-3 to TRBJ2-1, with D perhaps matching TRBD2 (6 bases). The CDR3 is 14 residues long. Trimming stripped 7 bases from V and 8 bases from J, with 18 bases between. Germline CDR1 is ENHRY and CDR2 is SYGVKD. Here the CDR3 DNA reads TGTGCCATCAAAGGGACTTCCACTTTCGATGAGCAGTTCTTC. It encodes CAIKGTSTFDEQFF.

The rearrangement uses TRBV28 and TRBJ2-7, with D possibly matching TRBD2 (8 bases). Per germline, CDR1 MDHEN and CDR2 SYDVKM. The CDR3 totals 15 residues. V lost 3 bases and J lost 6, with 18 bases in between. DNA for the CDR3: TGTGCCAGCAGTTTCCCGTCGGGAGGGGGCAGCGAGCAGTACTTC. Protein sequence: CASSFPSGGGSEQYF.

This sequence joins TRBV30 and TRBJ1-6; D possibly corresponds to TRBD1 (6 bases). Deletions cut 0 bases from V and 8 bases from J, with 14 bases between. The CDR3 has 15 residues. Germline lookup yields CDR1 GTSNPN and CDR2 SVGIG (reference sequence). This CDR3 reads CAWSVLGTRDSPLHF. In DNA, the CDR3 is TGTGCCTGGAGTGTACTTGGGACAAGGGATTCACCCCTCCACTTT.

V and J are TRBV7-9 and TRBJ1-1; D unclear. Per germline, CDR1 SEHNR and CDR2 FQNEAQ (reference sequence). The CDR3 totals 13 residues. The V and J ends lost 3 bases and 1 base respectively, with 6 bases between them. CDR3 sequence reads: CASSFGRNTEAFF. The CDR3 coding sequence is TGTGCCAGCAGCTTTGGTAGGAACACTGAAGCTTTCTTT.

The V gene is TRBV10-2, the J gene TRBJ2-1, with 7 nucleotides matching TRBD2. Per the germline V gene, CDR1 is WSHSY and CDR2 is SAAADI. Germline trimming cut 3 bases from V and 3 bases from J; bases unmatched to any gene: 5. This CDR3 contains 15 residues. In nucleotides, the CDR3 is TGCGCCAGCAGTGAACCAGCGGGGATCTACAATGAGCAGTTCTTC. Amino acid sequence: CASSEPAGIYNEQFF.

The chain recombines TRBV13 with TRBJ1-1; D remains ambiguous. Germline V gives CDR1 PRHDT, CDR2 FYEKMQ (reference sequence). The CDR3 spans 15 residues. Trimming left V 0 bases short and J 1 base short, with 9 bases between. CDR3 loop: CASSLGARGNTEAFF. CDR3 bases: TGTGCCAGCAGCTTAGGGGCGCGTGGGAACACTGAAGCTTTCTTT. Supplemented by reference TRBV13 and TRBJ1-1, the full variable domain reads AAGVIQSPRHLIKEKRETATLKCYPIPRHDTVYWYQQGPGQDPQFLISFYEKMQSDKGSIPDRFSAQQFSDYHSELNMSSLELGDSALYFCASSLGARGNTEAFFGQGTRLTVV.

V gene TRBV19 combines with J gene TRBJ1-3; 10 nucleotides match TRBD1. The V segment lost 2 bases and the J segment 1 base; nucleotides outside the gene matches: 8. CDR3 length equals 18 residues. CDR1 LNHDA and CDR2 SQIVND come from the germline V gene (reference sequence). This CDR3 is CASSILVGTGVSGNTIYF. CDR3 in DNA: TGTGCCAGTAGTATACTGGTCGGGACAGGGGTTTCTGGAAACACCATATATTTT.

This chain uses TRBV27 with TRBJ1-2, with TRBD1 as a possible D gene (5 bases). The CDR3 is 14 amino acids. Deletions cut 6 bases from V and 4 bases from J, with 15 bases between. Germline lookup yields CDR1 MNHEY and CDR2 SMNVEV (reference sequence). The CDR3, as DNA: TGTGCCAGCAGCCCGGGGCGACAAGTCTATGGCTACACCTTC. Translation gives CASSPGRQVYGYTF.

The CDR3 DNA follows: TGTGCCAGCAGCTTAGTGAGCCTATCCGAGCAGTACTTC. Protein: CASSLVSLSEQYF. The chain combines TRBV7-2 with TRBJ2-7; no clear D. CDR3 size: 13 residues. V dropped 1 base and J dropped 6 bases, with 10 bases sitting between them. In germline, CDR1 is SGHTA, CDR2 FQGNSA.

This clone was seen just once. The chain is built from TRBV19 and TRBJ2-3, with 9 bases that match TRBD2. Germline loops: CDR1 LNHDA, CDR2 SQIVND (reference sequence). CDR3 size: 17 residues. The trim removed 5 bases at V and 6 bases at J, leaving 15 bases unmatched. The CDR3 bases are TGTGCCAGTAGTGCCGAACTAGCGGGCGAGAGTTGGGATACGCAGTATTTT. This codes for CASSAELAGESWDTQYF.

V is TRBV7-2 and J is TRBJ2-1; the match to TRBD2 covers 14 bases. V shed 9 bases and J 3 bases; nucleotides not matched to a gene: 13. CDR1 is SGHTA and CDR2 is FQGNSA in the germline V gene. This CDR3 region has 18 residues. The CDR3 DNA is TGTGCCAGATTTCAGGGACTAGCGGGAGTGCCTTACTACAATGAGCAGTTCTTC. Translating gives CARFQGLAGVPYYNEQFF.

The CDR3 region has the DNA TGTGCCAGCAGCCCGGATTCCGGGACATCGAACACTGAAGCTTTCTTT. This sequence encodes CASSPDSGTSNTEAFF. This chain links TRBV5-5 with TRBJ1-1, with a tentative D call TRBD1 (6 bases). Trimming took off 4 bases at V and 1 base at J, with 17 bases between the two ends. The CDR3 contains 16 residues. Germline values: CDR1 SGHKS, CDR2 YYEKEE (reference sequence).

Worth noting for this clone: The same CDR3 can be traced to other DNA sequences in this sample. The chain is built from TRBV27 and TRBJ2-7; 8 positions match TRBD1. CDR1 and CDR2 (germline): MNHEY, SMNVEV (reference sequence). The J segment lost 2 bases and the V segment lost 5 bases, leaving 5 bases of the junction unmatched. The CDR3 is 14 amino acids. The CDR3, as DNA: TGTGCCAGCAGTCCCGGGACAGGACCCTACGAGCAGTACTTC. Amino acid sequence: CASSPGTGPYEQYF.

J is TRBJ1-5 and V is TRBV19; no reliable D call. The CDR3 has 18 residues. The ends were cut back, 3 bases at V and 0 bases at J, with 18 bases in the middle. The germline gives CDR1 LNHDA, CDR2 SQIVND (reference sequence). The chain's CDR3 is CASSIPFWEMNSNQPQHF. CDR3 in DNA: TGTGCCAGTAGTATCCCTTTCTGGGAAATGAATAGCAATCAGCCCCAGCATTTT.

This clone appeared a single time. The sample contains more than one DNA sequence encoding this CDR3. This rearrangement joins TRBV27 to TRBJ2-7; TRBD1 agrees at 7 bases. CDR1 and CDR2 (germline): MNHEY, SMNVEV (reference sequence). This CDR3 spans 14 amino acids. The V and J ends lost 3 bases and 2 bases, in that order; junction bases with no gene match: 4. The CDR3 DNA reads as TGTGCCAGCAGTTTCACCGGGACAGCCTACGAGCAGTACTTC. It specifies CASSFTGTAYEQYF.

V gene TRBV7-9 combines with J gene TRBJ2-7; 7 bases align to TRBD2. The CDR3 is made up of 12 amino acids. Germline CDR1 is SEHNR and CDR2 is FQNEAQ (reference sequence). V was clipped by 5 bases and J by 6 bases; unmatched bases: 4. CDR3 region: CASSRLASEQYF. The CDR3 nucleotides read TGTGCCAGCAGCCGACTAGCATCCGAGCAGTACTTC.

The chain joins TRBV4-2 to TRBJ2-2, with D hard to call. The CDR3 consists of 12 residues. Germline values: CDR1 LGHNA, CDR2 YNFKEQ. V was trimmed by 5 bases and J by 1 base, leaving 2 bases between them. The CDR3 DNA reads as TGTGCCAGCAGCTGGAACACCGGGGAGCTGTTTTTT. It specifies CASSWNTGELFF.

V usage is TRBV7-6 and J usage is TRBJ2-1; D gene unclear. The V gene lost 1 base and the J gene lost 9 bases, with 7 bases spanning the gap. The germline gives CDR1 SGHVS, CDR2 FNYEAQ. CDR3 length equals 12 residues. The CDR3 nucleotides are TGTGCCAGCAGCTTAGGGGGTGGTGAGCAGTTCTTC. Amino acids: CASSLGGGEQFF.

The rearrangement uses TRBV6-1 and TRBJ2-7, with D maybe TRBD1 (6 bases). The CDR3 is 13 amino acids. Germline loops: CDR1 MNHNS, CDR2 SASEGT. Trimming stripped 1 base from V and 5 bases from J, with 9 bases between. The CDR3 loop is CASSEGQAHEQYF. The DNA for the CDR3 is TGTGCCAGCAGTGAAGGACAGGCCCACGAGCAGTACTTC.

The chain employs TRBV29-1 and TRBJ2-1, with D hard to call. V was clipped by 4 bases and J by 5 bases, with 18 bases between them. The CDR3 covers 15 residues. The germline gives CDR1 SQVTM, CDR2 ANQGSEA. CDR3 in DNA: TGCAGCGTTGCAAAACGAGGTGACTCACACAATGAGCAGTTCTTC. Translated: CSVAKRGDSHNEQFF.

In DNA, the CDR3 is TGCGCCAGCAGCCAAGTAGCCATTTGGGGCCCCTACGAGCAGTACTTC. It encodes CASSQVAIWGPYEQYF. The chain carries TRBV4-1 and TRBJ2-7; a weak D match, TRBD1 (5 bases). This CDR3 region has 16 residues. Germline CDR1 reads MGHRA; CDR2 reads YSYEKL. The V end was cut by 1 base, the J end by 2 bases, with 15 bases between.